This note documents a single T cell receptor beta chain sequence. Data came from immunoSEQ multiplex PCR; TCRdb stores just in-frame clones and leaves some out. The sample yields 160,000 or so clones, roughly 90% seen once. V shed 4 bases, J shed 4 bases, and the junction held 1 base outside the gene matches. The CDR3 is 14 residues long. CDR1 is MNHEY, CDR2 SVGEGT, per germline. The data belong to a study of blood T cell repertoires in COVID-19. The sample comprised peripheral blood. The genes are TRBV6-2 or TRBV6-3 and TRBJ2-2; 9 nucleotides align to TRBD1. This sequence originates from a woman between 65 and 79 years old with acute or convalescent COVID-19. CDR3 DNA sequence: TGTGCCAGCAGTTGGACAGGGGCCACCGGGGAGCTGTTTTTT. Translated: CASSWTGATGELFF.